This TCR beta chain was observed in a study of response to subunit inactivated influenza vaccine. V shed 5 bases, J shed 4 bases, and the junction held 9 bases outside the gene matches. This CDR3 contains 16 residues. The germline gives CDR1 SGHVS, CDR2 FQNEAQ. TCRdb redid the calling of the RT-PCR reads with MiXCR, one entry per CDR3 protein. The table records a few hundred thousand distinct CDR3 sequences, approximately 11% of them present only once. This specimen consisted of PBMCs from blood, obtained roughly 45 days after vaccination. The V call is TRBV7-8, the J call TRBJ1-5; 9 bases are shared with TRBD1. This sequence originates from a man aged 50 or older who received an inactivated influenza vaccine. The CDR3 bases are TGTGCCAGCAGCCTGGGGCGGACAGGGGTGAATCAGCCCCAGCATTTT. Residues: CASSLGRTGVNQPQHF.